The 10 T cell receptor beta chains below come from one sample, sequenced in a study of cytomegalovirus exposure and HLA in healthy donors. The PCR was carried out with 60 Vbeta primers and 13 Jbeta primers. Measured with immunoSEQ multiplex PCR; TCRdb has only the in-frame clones, and not every one. This repertoire shows 60,000 to 70,000 clones, 55% to 75% found once; its top ten account for approximately 10%. The sequenced material came from PBMCs. The receptor set was obtained from a woman aged 25-40 years in good health and CMV-seronegative.

The chain carries TRBV7-2 and TRBJ1-2, with 8 bases aligning to TRBD1. CDR1 is SGHTA, CDR2 FQGNSA, per germline. The CDR3 is 14 amino acids. V shed 5 bases, J shed 5 bases, and the junction held 7 bases outside the gene matches. CDR3 nucleotide sequence: TGTGCCAGCAGCACACGGGACAGGAGATATGGCTACACCTTC. Residues: CASSTRDRRYGYTF.

The genes are TRBV10-3 and TRBJ2-3; TRBD2 aligns across 11 bases. The CDR3 loop spans 15 amino acids. Germline lookup yields CDR1 ENHRY and CDR2 SYGVKD. Losses at the gene ends were 8 bases for V and 3 bases for J; bases not matched to a gene: 7. Written as DNA, the CDR3 is TGTGCCATCGGGCTAGGGACTAGCGGAACAGATACGCAGTATTTT. It specifies CAIGLGTSGTDTQYF.

The table lists this clone with a few counts. Sequence at one end of the junction differs from germline and may be a read error. V usage is TRBV7-9 and J usage is TRBJ2-1; 11 bases line up with TRBD2. This CDR3 has 13 amino acids. From germline, CDR1 is SEHNR and CDR2 FQNEAQ (reference sequence). Here the CDR3 DNA reads TGTGCCAGCAGCATAGCGGGGGGGGATGAGCAGTTCTTC. Its translation is CASSIAGGDEQFF.

The V and J genes are TRBV19 and TRBJ1-2; D gene uncertain. Germline assignment: CDR1 LNHDA and CDR2 SQIVND (reference sequence). With 3 bases removed from V and 5 bases from J, the gap between germline ends came to 13 bases. The CDR3 is 14 residues long. This CDR3 is CASSMEVRLYGYTF. Here the CDR3 DNA reads TGTGCCAGTAGTATGGAGGTCAGGCTGTATGGCTACACCTTC.

V gene TRBV2 combines with J gene TRBJ2-3; possible D gene TRBD1, 6 bases. Germline V gene data show CDR1 as SNHLY and CDR2 as FYNNEI. V lost 7 bases and J lost 1, with 15 bases in between. The CDR3 has 15 residues. The CDR3 loop reads CASTPQGTRTDTQYF. CDR3 DNA sequence: TGTGCCAGCACTCCTCAGGGGACCCGCACAGATACGCAGTATTTT.

The CDR3, as DNA: TGTGCCAGCAGCTACTGGACAGATAATGAAAAACTGTTTTTT. Translated: CASSYWTDNEKLFF. V usage is TRBV28 and J usage is TRBJ1-4; possibly TRBD1 for D (6 bases). The ends were cut back, 6 bases at V and 4 bases at J, with 12 bases in the middle. This CDR3 spans 14 amino acids. Germline V CDR1 and CDR2: MDHEN, SYDVKM.

This clone was found a few times. The chain combines TRBV5-4 with TRBJ1-4; TRBD1 matches 9 bases. V lost 4 bases, J lost 2 bases, and 6 bases stayed unmatched. The CDR3 totals 16 residues. CDR1 SGHNT and CDR2 YYREEE come from the germline V gene (reference sequence). The CDR3 DNA reads as TGTGCCAGCAGCACCGGACAGGGGTACACTAATGAAAAACTGTTTTTT. Translation: CASSTGQGYTNEKLFF.

This chain links TRBV4-1 with TRBJ1-3, with a tentative D call TRBD1 (5 bases). This CDR3 has 16 amino acids. Germline V gene lookup returns CDR1 MGHRA and CDR2 YSYEKL. With 2 bases removed from V and 0 bases from J, the gap between germline ends came to 11 bases. CDR3 DNA: TGCGCCAGCAGCCAACCAGGGAAAAGCTCTGGAAACACCATATATTTT. Translation: CASSQPGKSSGNTIYF.

This clone was recorded a few times. The chain joins TRBV2 to TRBJ2-5; possible D gene TRBD2, 5 bases. The CDR3 is made up of 13 amino acids. Germline V gives CDR1 SNHLY, CDR2 FYNNEI. The V and J ends lost 5 bases and 5 bases respectively, with 12 bases between them. CDR3 DNA sequence: TGTGCCAGCAGTTCTGGGAGTGTGGAGACCCAGTACTTC. Translated: CASSSGSVETQYF.

A remark on this clone: One end of the junction is discordant with germline, which a read error may explain. The rearrangement uses TRBV7-9 and TRBJ1-1, with D perhaps TRBD1 (5 bases). This CDR3 spans 15 amino acids. Germline lookup yields CDR1 SEHNR and CDR2 FQNEAQ (reference sequence). The CDR3 loop is CTSSLADSPNTEAFF. DNA of the CDR3: TGTACCAGCAGCTTAGCAGACAGTCCGAACACTGAAGCTTTCTTT.